These 27 T cell receptor beta chains were sequenced from one sample in a study of Ad26.COV2.S vaccination and SARS-CoV-2 variants. The method was immunoSEQ multiplex PCR; TCRdb's version includes in-frame clones alone and lacks a portion of them. The sample gives about half a million clones, roughly nine tenths of which show up once; 1.5% to 2% is in the top ten. Treatment indicated: some 19 received Ad26.COV2.S at low or high dose, single or two shots; 5 received placebo; per-sample allocation not given. Collection of samples fell on day 63 after the first vaccine or placebo injection. The source was peripheral blood, collected in a trial of Ad26.COV2.S vaccine versus placebo. The receptors come from a person aged 18-60 years who received the Ad26.COV2.S COVID-19 vaccine or a placebo.

The chain uses TRBV5-8 and TRBJ1-1; D might be TRBD1 (5 bases). Germline V gives CDR1 SGHTS, CDR2 YDEGEE. This CDR3 is built from 16 residues. V shed 0 bases and J shed 0 bases, with 12 bases lying between them. In DNA form, the CDR3 reads TGTGCCAGCAGCTTGGCGCGGGGGTGGGTGAACACTGAAGCTTTCTTT. Amino acids: CASSLARGWVNTEAFF.

The CDR3 DNA is TGTGCCAGCAGTCAAAATGGACCCTCTTGGGTTTCACCCCTCCACTTT. It specifies CASSQNGPSWVSPLHF. This chain links TRBV6-2 or TRBV6-3 with TRBJ1-6, with D hard to call. Per germline, CDR1 MNHEY and CDR2 SVGEGT. CDR3 size: 16 residues. Between the trimmed V and J ends, which lost 5 bases and 9 bases, there was a span of 20 bases.

The chain employs TRBV28 and TRBJ1-1; D is unresolved. There are 15 residues in the CDR3. Trimming cost V 6 bases and J 7 bases, with 21 bases left between them. Germline-derived CDR1 and CDR2 are MDHEN and SYDVKM. In DNA, the CDR3 is TGTGCCAGCAGCGGATTAGGGCAGGAAGGGATTGAAGCTTTCTTT. Translating it yields CASSGLGQEGIEAFF.

The chain links TRBV5-1 to TRBJ1-6; D is unclear. Germline lookup yields CDR1 SGHRS and CDR2 YFSETQ. V lost 2 bases and J 7 bases, leaving 4 bases between the germline ends. This CDR3 is built from 12 residues. CDR3 DNA: TGCGCCAGCAGCTTCCTGAATTCACCCCTCCACTTT. Translation: CASSFLNSPLHF.

The V call is TRBV25-1, the J call TRBJ2-3; D is undetermined. CDR1 MGHDK and CDR2 SYGVNS come from the germline V gene. This CDR3 spans 13 amino acids. V was pared by 3 bases and J by 0 bases, with 4 bases between. CDR3 DNA: TGTGCCAGCAGTGACCTAAGCACAGATACGCAGTATTTT. It encodes CASSDLSTDTQYF.

CDR3 amino acids: CAWAWELGSLGYGYTF. The CDR3 coding sequence is TGTGCCTGGGCTTGGGAGCTCGGAAGCTTGGGCTATGGCTACACCTTC. The J gene is TRBJ1-2, the V gene TRBV30; no clear D gene. Trimming cost V 5 bases and J 4 bases, with 23 bases left between them. This CDR3 contains 16 residues. In germline, CDR1 is GTSNPN, CDR2 SVGIG (reference sequence).

This chain links TRBV6-5 with TRBJ2-7; the match to TRBD1 covers 7 bases. Trimming removed 5 bases from V and 4 bases from J; junction bases left unmatched: 8. The CDR3 sequence is 14 residues long. Germline assignment: CDR1 MNHEY and CDR2 SVGAGI. The DNA of the CDR3 is TGTGCCAGCAGTCATACGGGACAGACTTACGAGCAGTACTTC. This codes for CASSHTGQTYEQYF.

This sequence joins TRBV10-3 and TRBJ1-1, with D tentatively TRBD1 (5 bases). V lost 0 bases, J lost 4 bases, and 9 bases lay in between. The CDR3 spans 14 residues. Germline values: CDR1 ENHRY, CDR2 SYGVKD. DNA for the CDR3: TGTGCCATCAGTGAGTCGGGACGGACCACTGAAGCTTTCTTT. Protein: CAISESGRTTEAFF.

The chain recombines TRBV5-1 with TRBJ1-5, with unresolved D. The germline gives CDR1 SGHRS, CDR2 YFSETQ. The CDR3 contains 13 residues. V lost 4 bases, J lost 5 bases, and 10 bases lay in between. The CDR3 reads CASSPDIHQPQHF. CDR3 coding DNA: TGCGCCAGCAGCCCCGACATCCATCAGCCCCAGCATTTT. The variable domain in full, with the rest retrieved from reference TRBV5-1 and TRBJ1-5, is KAGVTQTPRYLIKTRGQQVTLSCSPISGHRSVSWYQQTPGQGLQFLFEYFSETQRNKGNFPGRFSGRQFSNSRSEMNVSTLELGDSALYLCASSPDIHQPQHFGDGTRLSIL.

The CDR3 is CASRRGGQGREKLFF. The CDR3 region has the DNA TGTGCCAGCAGAAGGGGGGGACAGGGACGGGAAAAACTGTTTTTT. The V and J genes are TRBV6-5 and TRBJ1-4; 9 bases map to TRBD1. The CDR3 consists of 15 residues. V lost 6 bases and J lost 8; bases outside the gene matches: 10. Looked up from germline, CDR1 is MNHEY and CDR2 is SVGAGI.

The chain employs TRBV7-2 and TRBJ2-5; D is undetermined. V was clipped by 2 bases and J by 1 base, with 11 bases between them. The CDR3 extends over 15 amino acids. Germline values: CDR1 SGHTA, CDR2 FQGNSA. CDR3 DNA: TGTGCCAGCAGCTTAATCCCCCGGGCCCAAGAGACCCAGTACTTC. Encoded protein: CASSLIPRAQETQYF.

CDR3 loop: CSGERLATANEQFF. CDR3 in DNA: TGCAGCGGAGAAAGACTAGCGACAGCTAATGAGCAGTTCTTC. The chain combines TRBV29-1 with TRBJ2-1, with TRBD2 matching over 8 bases. Germline values: CDR1 SQVTM, CDR2 ANQGSEA. CDR3 length: 14 residues. Trimming cost V 7 bases and J 7 bases; bases outside gene matches: 12.

In this sample, this clone turned up many times. CDR3 amino acids: CASSLRGNEAFF. As DNA, the CDR3 is TGTGCCAGCAGCTTAAGGGGAAATGAAGCTTTCTTT. The chain combines TRBV5-6 with TRBJ1-1; D might be TRBD1 (5 bases). CDR3 length: 12 residues. V gave up 2 bases and J gave up 7 bases, with 9 bases separating them. Germline CDR1 and CDR2: SGHDT and YYEEEE.

This clone was counted between two and nine times. The chain has TRBV6-5 and TRBJ1-6; the D is unclear. This CDR3 has 16 amino acids. The germline gives CDR1 MNHEY, CDR2 SVGAGI. V was trimmed by 0 bases and J by 3 bases, leaving 9 bases between them. The CDR3 here is CASSYSGTVYNSPLHF. DNA for the CDR3: TGTGCCAGCAGTTACTCCGGAACAGTCTATAATTCACCCCTCCACTTT.

The rearrangement joins TRBV27 to TRBJ2-7; TRBD2 matches 7 bases. The CDR3 length is 16 residues. Germline CDR1 reads MNHEY; CDR2 reads SMNVEV (reference sequence). J lost 7 bases, V lost 0 bases, and 12 bases had no gene match. CDR3 sequence reads: CASSLSPLRGDREQYF. CDR3 nucleotide sequence: TGTGCCAGCAGTTTATCCCCCCTACGGGGGGATCGAGAGCAGTACTTC.

This clone was observed a few times. V is TRBV3-1 (or the pseudogene TRBV3-2) and J is TRBJ1-5; D gene unclear. Trimming removed 3 bases at V and 0 bases at J, with 9 bases between. The germline CDR1 and CDR2 sequences are LGHDT and YNNKEL (reference sequence). The CDR3 sequence is 15 residues long. The CDR3, as DNA: TGTGCCAGCAGCCAGGGTTACTTTAGCAATCAGCCCCAGCATTTT. Protein sequence: CASSQGYFSNQPQHF.

V gene TRBV7-2 combines with J gene TRBJ2-3; D is perhaps TRBD2 (5 bases). Trimming cost V 5 bases and J 8 bases, with 17 bases left between them. CDR3 length equals 14 residues. The V gene's germline CDR1 is SGHTA and CDR2 FQGNSA. The CDR3 loop is CASSGPVSGATQYF. As DNA, the CDR3 is TGTGCCAGCAGCGGCCCCGTGAGCGGCGCTACGCAGTATTTT.

This chain links TRBV18 with TRBJ2-3; 7 positions match TRBD1. Trimming took 2 bases from V and 3 from J; bases not matched to a gene: 5. Germline-derived CDR1 and CDR2 are KGHSH and LQKENI. The CDR3 is 15 amino acids. This chain's CDR3 is CASSPYSRGTDTQYF. CDR3 nucleotides: TGTGCCAGCTCACCATATAGCAGGGGGACAGATACGCAGTATTTT. The full variable domain, in which reference TRBV18 and TRBJ2-3 provide the parts outside the CDR3, is NAGVMQNPRHLVRRRGQEARLRCSPMKGHSHVYWYRQLPEEGLKFMVYLQKENIIDESGMPKERFSAEFPKEGPSILRIQQVVRGDSAAYFCASSPYSRGTDTQYFGPGTRLTVL.

The DNA of the CDR3 is TGTGCCAGTGGATCCGGGACAGGGTTTCCACATGAGCAGTTCTTC. Translating it yields CASGSGTGFPHEQFF. The chain carries TRBV19 and TRBJ2-1; 9 bases line up with TRBD1. The CDR3 is made up of 15 amino acids. After removal of 8 bases from V and 8 bases from J, the junction contained 13 bases not matched to a gene. Per germline, CDR1 LNHDA and CDR2 SQIVND (reference sequence).

This chain links TRBV5-1 with TRBJ1-5, with no clear D. Trimming pared 0 bases from V and 3 bases from J, leaving 7 bases between. CDR3 length: 14 amino acids. From germline, CDR1 is SGHRS and CDR2 YFSETQ. CDR3 DNA: TGCGCCAGCAGCTTGGACGCGGTCAATCAGCCCCAGCATTTT. This gives the protein CASSLDAVNQPQHF.

This clone was found once. The CDR3 sequence is CASSIRDFQETQYF. The CDR3 nucleotides are TGTGCCAGCAGCATCCGGGACTTCCAAGAGACCCAGTACTTC. The rearrangement uses TRBV5-5 and TRBJ2-5; D perhaps matches TRBD2 (6 bases). V was cut by 4 bases and J by 1 base, with 11 bases left in between. Looked up from germline, CDR1 is SGHKS and CDR2 is YYEKEE (reference sequence). The CDR3 is 14 amino acids.

The chain recombines TRBV19 with TRBJ1-2; D unresolved. This CDR3 contains 14 residues. V shed 4 bases and J shed 8 bases, with 17 bases lying between them. CDR1 is LNHDA, CDR2 SQIVND, per germline (reference sequence). The CDR3 sequence: CASSTTPPIAGYTF. In DNA form, the CDR3 reads TGTGCCAGTAGTACTACCCCGCCGATCGCGGGCTACACCTTC. Using reference TRBV19 and TRBJ1-2 for the parts outside the CDR3, the full variable domain is DGGITQSPKYLFRKEGQNVTLSCEQNLNHDAMYWYRQDPGQGLRLIYYSQIVNDFQKGDIAEGYSVSREKKESFPLTVTSAQKNPTAFYLCASSTTPPIAGYTFGSGTRLTVV.

The J gene is TRBJ2-1, the V gene TRBV9; 12 bases agree with TRBD2. The germline V gene encodes CDR1 SGDLS and CDR2 YYNGEE. CDR3 length equals 15 residues. V lost 4 bases, J lost 7 bases, and 6 bases stayed unmatched. The CDR3 is CASSPRLAGDNEQFF. In DNA form, the CDR3 reads TGTGCCAGCAGCCCCAGACTAGCGGGGGATAATGAGCAGTTCTTC.

The gene calls are TRBV11-3 and TRBJ2-1; TRBD2 matches at 11 bases. Germline trimming cut 3 bases from V and 2 bases from J; bases unmatched to any gene: 0. The CDR3 loop spans 15 amino acids. Germline V gene lookup returns CDR1 SGHNT and CDR2 YENEEA. The CDR3 DNA reads as TGTGCCAGCAGCTTTAGCGGGGGGGCCTACAATGAGCAGTTCTTC. Residues: CASSFSGGAYNEQFF.

This chain joins TRBV3-1 (or the pseudogene TRBV3-2) and TRBJ2-5; unclear D gene. There are 12 residues in the CDR3. Trimming pared 6 bases from V and 2 bases from J, leaving 7 bases between. Germline assignment: CDR1 LGHDT and CDR2 YNNKEL (reference sequence). The CDR3 nucleotides are TGTGCCAGCAGGGCCTTTCAAGAGACCCAGTACTTC. Protein sequence: CASRAFQETQYF.

The chain has TRBV19 and TRBJ2-5, with D perhaps TRBD1 or TRBD2 (5 bases each). Germline V gene lookup returns CDR1 LNHDA and CDR2 SQIVND (reference sequence). V was shortened by 1 base and J by 2 bases, with 17 bases between the two germline ends. CDR3 length: 17 residues. This CDR3 reads CASSIGSGTALQETQYF. In DNA, the CDR3 is TGTGCCAGTAGTATAGGAAGTGGGACGGCCCTTCAAGAGACCCAGTACTTC.

The chain couples TRBV6-2 or TRBV6-3 to TRBJ1-2, with a tentative D call TRBD1 (6 bases). Germline assignment: CDR1 MNHEY and CDR2 SVGEGT. Trimming stripped 4 bases from V and 0 bases from J, with 21 bases between. This CDR3 contains 18 residues. The CDR3 reads CASSSLRGAAESNYGYTF. DNA of the CDR3: TGTGCCAGCAGTTCACTTCGGGGGGCGGCGGAATCTAACTATGGCTACACCTTC.